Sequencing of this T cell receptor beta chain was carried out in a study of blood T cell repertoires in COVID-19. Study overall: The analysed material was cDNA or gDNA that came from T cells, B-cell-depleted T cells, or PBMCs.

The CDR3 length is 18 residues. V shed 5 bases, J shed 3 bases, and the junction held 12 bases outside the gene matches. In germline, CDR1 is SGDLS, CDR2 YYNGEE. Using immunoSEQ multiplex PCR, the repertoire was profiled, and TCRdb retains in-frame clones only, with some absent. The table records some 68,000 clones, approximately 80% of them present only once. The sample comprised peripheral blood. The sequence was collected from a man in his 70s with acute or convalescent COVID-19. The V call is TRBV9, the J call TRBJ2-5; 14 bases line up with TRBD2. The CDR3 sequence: CASSPGTSGSGLKETQYF. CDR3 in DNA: TGTGCCAGCAGTCCCGGGACTAGCGGGAGTGGACTTAAAGAGACCCAGTACTTC.